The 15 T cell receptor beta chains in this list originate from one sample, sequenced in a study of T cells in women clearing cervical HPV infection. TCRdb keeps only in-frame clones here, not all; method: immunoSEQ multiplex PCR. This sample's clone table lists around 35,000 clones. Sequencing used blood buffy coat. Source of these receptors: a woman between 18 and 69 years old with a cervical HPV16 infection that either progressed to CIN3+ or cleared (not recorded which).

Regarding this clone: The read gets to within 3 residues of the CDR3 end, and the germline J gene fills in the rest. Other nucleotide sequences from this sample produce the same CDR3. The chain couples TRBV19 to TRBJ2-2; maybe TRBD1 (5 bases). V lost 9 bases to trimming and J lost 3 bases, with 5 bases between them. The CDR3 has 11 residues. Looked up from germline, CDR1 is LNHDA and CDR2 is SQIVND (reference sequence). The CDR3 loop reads CASRDTGELFF. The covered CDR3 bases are TGTGCCAGCAGGGACACCGGGGAG. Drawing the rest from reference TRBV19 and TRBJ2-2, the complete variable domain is DGGITQSPKYLFRKEGQNVTLSCEQNLNHDAMYWYRQDPGQGLRLIYYSQIVNDFQKGDIAEGYSVSREKKESFPLTVTSAQKNPTAFYLCASRDTGELFFGEGSRLTVL.

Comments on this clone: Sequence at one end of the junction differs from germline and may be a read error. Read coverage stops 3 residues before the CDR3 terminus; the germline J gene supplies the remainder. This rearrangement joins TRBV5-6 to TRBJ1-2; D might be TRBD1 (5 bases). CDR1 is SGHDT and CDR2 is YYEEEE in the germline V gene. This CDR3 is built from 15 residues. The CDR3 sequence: CVSSLYGRANYGYTF. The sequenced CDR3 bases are TGTGTCAGCAGCTTGTATGGCAGGGCGAACTATGGC.

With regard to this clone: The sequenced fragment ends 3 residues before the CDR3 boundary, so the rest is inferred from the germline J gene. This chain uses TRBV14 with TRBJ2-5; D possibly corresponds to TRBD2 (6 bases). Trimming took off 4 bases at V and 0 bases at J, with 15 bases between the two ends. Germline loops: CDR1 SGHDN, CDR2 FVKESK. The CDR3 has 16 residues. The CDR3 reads CASSPLGLSYQETQYF. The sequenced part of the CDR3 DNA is TGTGCCAGCAGCCCTTTGGGACTCTCGTACCAAGAGACC.

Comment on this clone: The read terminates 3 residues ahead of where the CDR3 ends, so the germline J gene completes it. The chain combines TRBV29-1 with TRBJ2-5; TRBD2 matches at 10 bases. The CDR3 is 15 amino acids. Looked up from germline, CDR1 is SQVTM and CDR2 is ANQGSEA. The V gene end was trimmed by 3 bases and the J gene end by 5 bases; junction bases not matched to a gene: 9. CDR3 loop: CSVDLVAGGLETQYF. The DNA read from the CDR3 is TGCAGCGTTGACCTAGTAGCGGGAGGCTTGGAGACC.

The CDR3 DNA, read in part, is TGCAGCGTTGGTGACATCTACACTGAA. It translates to CSVGDIYTE. The whole CDR3 sequence reads CSVGDIYTEAFF. The chain carries TRBV29-1 and TRBJ1-1, with unresolved D. Read data end 3 residues before the CDR3 end; the end is taken from the germline J gene. Trimming removed 4 bases from V and 3 bases from J, with 9 bases in between. CDR1 SQVTM and CDR2 ANQGSEA come from the germline V gene. This CDR3 spans 12 amino acids.

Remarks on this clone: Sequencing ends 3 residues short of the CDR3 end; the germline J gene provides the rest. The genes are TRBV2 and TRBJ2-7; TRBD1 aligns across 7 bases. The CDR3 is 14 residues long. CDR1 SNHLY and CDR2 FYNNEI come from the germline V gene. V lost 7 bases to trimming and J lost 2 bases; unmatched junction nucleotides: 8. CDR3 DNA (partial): TGTGCCAGCAAGTTACAGGGGTTTGCCTACGAG. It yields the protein CASKLQGFAYE. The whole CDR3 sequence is CASKLQGFAYEQYF. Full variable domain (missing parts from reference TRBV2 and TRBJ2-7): EPEVTQTPSHQVTQMGQEVILRCVPISNHLYFYWYRQILGQKVEFLVSFYNNEISEKSEIFDDQFSVERPDGSNFTLKIRSTKLEDSAMYFCASKLQGFAYEQYFGPGTRLTVT.

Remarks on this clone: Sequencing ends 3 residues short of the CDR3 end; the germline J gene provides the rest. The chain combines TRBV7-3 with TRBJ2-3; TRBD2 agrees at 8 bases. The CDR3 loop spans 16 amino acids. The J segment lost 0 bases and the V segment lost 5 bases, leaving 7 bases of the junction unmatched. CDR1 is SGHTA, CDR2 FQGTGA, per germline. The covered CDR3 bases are TGTGCCAGCAGCCACCGGGGGGGGGCGAGCACAGATACG. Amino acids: CASSHRGGASTDT. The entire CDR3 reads CASSHRGGASTDTQYF.

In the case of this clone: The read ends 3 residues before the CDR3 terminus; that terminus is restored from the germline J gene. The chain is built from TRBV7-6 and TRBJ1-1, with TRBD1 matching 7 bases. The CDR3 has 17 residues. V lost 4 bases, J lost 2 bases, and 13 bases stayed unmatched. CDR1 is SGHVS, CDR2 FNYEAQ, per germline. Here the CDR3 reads CASSSATGALENTEAFF. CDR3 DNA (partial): TGTGCCAGCAGCTCCGCTACAGGGGCTCTGGAAAACACTGAA.

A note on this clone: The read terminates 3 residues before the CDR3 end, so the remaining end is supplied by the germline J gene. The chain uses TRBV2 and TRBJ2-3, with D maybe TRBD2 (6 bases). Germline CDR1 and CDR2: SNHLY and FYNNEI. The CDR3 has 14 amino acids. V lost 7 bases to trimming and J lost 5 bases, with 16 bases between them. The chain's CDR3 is CASTKDLAVDTQYF. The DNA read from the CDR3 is TGTGCCAGCACGAAGGACTTAGCGGTAGATACG.

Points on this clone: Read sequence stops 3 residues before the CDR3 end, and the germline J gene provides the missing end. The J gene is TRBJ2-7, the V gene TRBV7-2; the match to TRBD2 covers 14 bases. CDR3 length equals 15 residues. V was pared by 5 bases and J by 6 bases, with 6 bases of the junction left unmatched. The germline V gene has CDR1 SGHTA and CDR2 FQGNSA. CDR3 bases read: TGTGCCAGCAGCCCGGGACTAGCGGGAGTAACCGAG. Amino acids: CASSPGLAGVTE. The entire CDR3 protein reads CASSPGLAGVTEQYF.

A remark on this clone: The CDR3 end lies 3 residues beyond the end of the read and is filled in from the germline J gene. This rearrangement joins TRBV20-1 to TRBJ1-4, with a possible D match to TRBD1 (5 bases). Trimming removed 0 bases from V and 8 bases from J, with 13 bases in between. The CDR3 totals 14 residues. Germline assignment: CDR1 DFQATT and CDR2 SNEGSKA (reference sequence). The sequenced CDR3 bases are TGCAGTGCTAGAGAGCCGCAGGGAAGCGAAAAA. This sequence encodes CSAREPQGSEK. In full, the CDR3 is CSAREPQGSEKLFF.

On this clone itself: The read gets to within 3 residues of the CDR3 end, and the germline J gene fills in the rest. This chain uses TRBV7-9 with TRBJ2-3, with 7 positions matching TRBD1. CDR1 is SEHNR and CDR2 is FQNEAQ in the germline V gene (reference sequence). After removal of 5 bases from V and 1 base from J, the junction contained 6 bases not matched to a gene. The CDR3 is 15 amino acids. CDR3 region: CASSAEGARTDTQYF. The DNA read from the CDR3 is TGTGCCAGCAGCGCAGAGGGGGCCCGCACAGATACG.

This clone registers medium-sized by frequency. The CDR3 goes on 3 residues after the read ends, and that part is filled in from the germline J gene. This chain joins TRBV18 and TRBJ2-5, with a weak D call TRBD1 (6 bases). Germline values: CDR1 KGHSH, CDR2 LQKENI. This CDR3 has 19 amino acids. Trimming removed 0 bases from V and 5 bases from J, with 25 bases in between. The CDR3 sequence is CASSPPGHPWVFPEETQYF. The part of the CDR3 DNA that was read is TGTGCCAGCTCACCACCGGGACATCCCTGGGTGTTTCCTGAGGAGACC.

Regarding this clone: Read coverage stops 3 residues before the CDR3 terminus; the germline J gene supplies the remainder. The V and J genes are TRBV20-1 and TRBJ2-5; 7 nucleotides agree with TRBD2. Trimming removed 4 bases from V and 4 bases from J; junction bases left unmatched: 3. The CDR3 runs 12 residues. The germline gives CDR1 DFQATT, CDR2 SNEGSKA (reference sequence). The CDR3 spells CSATTSRETQYF. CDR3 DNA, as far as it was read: TGCAGTGCTACGACTAGCAGAGAGACC.

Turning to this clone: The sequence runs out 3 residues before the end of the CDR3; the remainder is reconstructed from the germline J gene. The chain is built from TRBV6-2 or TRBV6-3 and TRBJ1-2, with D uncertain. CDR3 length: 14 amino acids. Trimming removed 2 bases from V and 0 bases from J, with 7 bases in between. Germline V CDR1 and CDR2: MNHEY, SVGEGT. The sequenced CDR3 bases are TGTGCCAGCAGTTACGATAGTACTAACTATGGC. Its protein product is CASSYDSTNYG. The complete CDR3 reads CASSYDSTNYGYTF.